This passage covers 10 T cell receptor beta chains from one sample sequenced in a study of T cells after yellow fever vaccination. TCRdb used MiXCR to reprocess the 5' RACE reads, holding one entry per CDR3 protein. The sample carries 200,000 to 250,000 distinct CDR3 sequences, about 7.1% recorded once. The material sequenced was CD4+ T cells sorted from PBMCs, taken 15 days after the yellow fever booster vaccination. These receptors were collected from a man between 25 and 39 years old who received the YFV17D yellow fever vaccine.

This clonotype was counted a few times. The V gene is TRBV9, the J gene TRBJ2-1, with 10 bases aligning to TRBD1. The CDR3 totals 14 residues. The ends lost 4 bases at V and 6 bases at J; junction bases unmatched: 4. Germline V gene sequence: CDR1 SGDLS, CDR2 YYNGEE. CDR3 residues: CASSPRDRGNEQFF. CDR3 DNA sequence: TGTGCCAGCAGCCCGCGGGACAGGGGCAATGAGCAGTTCTTC.

The chain recombines TRBV20-1 with TRBJ2-5; 7 nucleotides align to TRBD2. CDR1 and CDR2 (germline): DFQATT, SNEGSKA (reference sequence). The CDR3 covers 13 residues. V shed 7 bases, J shed 3 bases, and the junction held 8 bases outside the gene matches. The CDR3 region has the DNA TGCAGTGTTTCGGAGCTAGCGGAAGAGACCCAGTACTTC. Translated, it gives CSVSELAEETQYF.

Comment on this clonotype: Since a much larger clone is just one base distant, this may be a read error. The chain uses TRBV20-1 and TRBJ2-3; 10 bases map to TRBD2. Germline-derived CDR1 and CDR2 are DFQATT and SNEGSKA (reference sequence). This CDR3 is 15 amino acids long. CDR3 region: CRAPPSGSSTDTQYF. The CDR3 region has the DNA TGCCGTGCTCCCCCTAGCGGGAGTAGCACAGATACGCAGTATTTT.

The chain has TRBV30 and TRBJ2-3; 7 bases agree with TRBD1. This CDR3 spans 15 amino acids. Germline assignment: CDR1 GTSNPN and CDR2 SVGIG (reference sequence). V was clipped by 5 bases and J by 3 bases; unmatched bases: 11. The CDR3 sequence is CAWVGDRDPTDTQYF. The CDR3 DNA reads as TGTGCCTGGGTCGGTGACAGGGACCCAACAGATACGCAGTATTTT.

This clonotype was found many times. The chain carries TRBV29-1 and TRBJ2-1; perhaps TRBD1 as D (6 bases). From germline, CDR1 is SQVTM and CDR2 ANQGSEA. This CDR3 has 14 residues. Trimming pared 7 bases from V and 4 bases from J, leaving 17 bases between. The CDR3 region has the DNA TGCAGCGCGGATACGATAACAGGGTACAATGAGCAGTTCTTC. Translated: CSADTITGYNEQFF.

The J gene is TRBJ2-3, the V gene TRBV30; D is uncertain. The V gene lost 4 bases and the J gene lost 2 bases, with 10 bases spanning the gap. This CDR3 spans 13 amino acids. Germline CDR1 and CDR2: GTSNPN and SVGIG (reference sequence). The CDR3 DNA follows: TGTGCCTGGAATCACGGAAACACAGATACGCAGTATTTT. Its translation is CAWNHGNTDTQYF.

V gene TRBV6-6 combines with J gene TRBJ2-3; D is undetermined. Between the trimmed V and J ends, which lost 6 bases and 4 bases, there was a span of 11 bases. CDR1 MNHNY and CDR2 SVGAGI come from the germline V gene (reference sequence). The CDR3 has 13 residues. CDR3 nucleotide sequence: TGTGCCAGCAGCCCTATGTGGGCAGATACGCAGTATTTT. This gives the protein CASSPMWADTQYF.

This clonotype was recorded at least ten times. The germline gene is not matched at one end of the junction; a read error may be the cause. V is TRBV7-2 and J is TRBJ1-2, with D perhaps TRBD1 (5 bases). Germline V gene lookup returns CDR1 SGHTA and CDR2 FQGNSA. The CDR3 sequence is 13 residues long. The CDR3 DNA follows: TGTGCCAGCAGCTCCCAGGGCAACTTTGGCTACACCTTC. Translation gives CASSSQGNFGYTF.

This clonotype was picked up a small number of times. The DNA of the CDR3 is TGCGCCAGCATGGGAGTCGGAGGGCCCTGGGGGACCCAGTACTTC. Encoded protein: CASMGVGGPWGTQYF. The chain is built from TRBV5-1 and TRBJ2-5, with D tentatively TRBD2 (6 bases). This CDR3 contains 15 residues. The germline CDR1 and CDR2 sequences are SGHRS and YFSETQ. V was trimmed by 6 bases and J by 7 bases, leaving 22 bases between them.

This chain links TRBV20-1 with TRBJ2-1; 9 bases match TRBD2. Germline values: CDR1 DFQATT, CDR2 SNEGSKA (reference sequence). The CDR3 contains 15 residues. The V segment lost 1 base and the J segment 0 bases; nucleotides outside the gene matches: 1. CDR3 residues: CSARGSGSSYNEQFF. In nucleotides, the CDR3 is TGCAGTGCTAGAGGTAGCGGGAGCTCCTACAATGAGCAGTTCTTC.